The text below deals with one T cell receptor beta chain. The ends were cut back, 5 bases at V and 2 bases at J, with 15 bases in the middle. Germline lookup yields CDR1 SEHNR and CDR2 FQNEAQ (reference sequence). The CDR3 extends over 15 amino acids. This specimen comes from a study of CD8 T cells in Susac syndrome. Random hexamers served to reverse transcribe roughly 0.5 to 1 ug RNA. An immunoSEQ multiplex PCR amplified TCR beta CDR3 over 54 Vbeta and 13 Jbeta. Using its own MiXCR run on the immunoSEQ multiplex PCR reads, TCRdb lists one record per CDR3 protein. Among approximately 220,000 distinct CDR3 sequences listed, 92% were seen once. TCR beta was sequenced from blood CD8+ and CD4+ T cells.

The receptor was isolated from a human donor with multiple sclerosis. The chain uses TRBV7-9 and TRBJ1-2, with D unresolved. What was sequenced was CD8+ T cells from PBMCs. The CDR3 bases are TGTGCCAGCAGCACAAGCGGGAAATACAACTATGGCTACACCTTC. It codes for CASSTSGKYNYGYTF.